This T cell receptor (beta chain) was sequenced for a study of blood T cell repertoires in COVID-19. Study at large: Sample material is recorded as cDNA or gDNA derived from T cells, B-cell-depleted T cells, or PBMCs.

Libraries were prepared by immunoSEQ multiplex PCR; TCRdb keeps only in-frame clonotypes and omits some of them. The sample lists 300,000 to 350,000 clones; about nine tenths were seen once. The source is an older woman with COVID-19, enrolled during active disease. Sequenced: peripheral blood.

This CDR3 is CASRHREPRRPQHF. The CDR3 nucleotides are TGTGCCAGTAGGCACAGGGAACCCAGGCGGCCCCAGCATTTT. The chain combines TRBV19 with TRBJ1-5; TRBD1 is a possible D gene (6 bases). Germline V CDR1 and CDR2: LNHDA, SQIVND (reference sequence). This CDR3 region has 14 residues. Trimming cost V 6 bases and J 9 bases, with 18 bases left between them.